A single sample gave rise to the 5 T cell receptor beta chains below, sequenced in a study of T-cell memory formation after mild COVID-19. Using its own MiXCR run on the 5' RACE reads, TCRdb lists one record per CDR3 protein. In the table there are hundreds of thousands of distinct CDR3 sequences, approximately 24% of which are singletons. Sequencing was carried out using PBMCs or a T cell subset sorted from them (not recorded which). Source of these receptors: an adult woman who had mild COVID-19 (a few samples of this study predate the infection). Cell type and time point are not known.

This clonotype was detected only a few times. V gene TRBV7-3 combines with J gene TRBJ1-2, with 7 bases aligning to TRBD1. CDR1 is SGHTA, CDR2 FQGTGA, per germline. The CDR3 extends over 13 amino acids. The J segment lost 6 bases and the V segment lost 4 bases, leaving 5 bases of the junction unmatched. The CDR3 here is CASSSAQGDGYTF. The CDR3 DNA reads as TGTGCCAGCAGCTCGGCGCAGGGGGATGGCTACACCTTC.

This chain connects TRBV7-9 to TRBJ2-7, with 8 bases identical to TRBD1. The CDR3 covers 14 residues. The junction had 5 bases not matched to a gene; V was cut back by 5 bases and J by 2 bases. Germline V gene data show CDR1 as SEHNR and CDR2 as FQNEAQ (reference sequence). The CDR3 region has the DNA TGTGCCAGCAGCGAAGGACAGGGCCCCTACGAGCAGTACTTC. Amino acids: CASSEGQGPYEQYF.

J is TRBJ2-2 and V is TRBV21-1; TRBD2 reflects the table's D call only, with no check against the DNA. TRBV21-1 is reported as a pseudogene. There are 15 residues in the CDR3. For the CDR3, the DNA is TGTGCCAGCAGCTTTGATAGCGGAGTCCCCGGGGAGCTGTTTTTT. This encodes CASSFDSGVPGELFF.

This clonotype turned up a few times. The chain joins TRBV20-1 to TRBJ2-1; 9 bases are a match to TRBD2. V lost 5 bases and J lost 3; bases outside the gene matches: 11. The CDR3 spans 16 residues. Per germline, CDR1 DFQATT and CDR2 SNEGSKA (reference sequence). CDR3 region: CSAPSSGAAIYNEQFF. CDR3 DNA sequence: TGCAGTGCTCCATCTAGCGGGGCGGCGATCTACAATGAGCAGTTCTTC.

Here the CDR3 reads CASSPSRNYGYTF. The CDR3, as DNA: TGTGCCAGCTCACCGTCCCGGAACTATGGCTACACCTTC. This chain uses TRBV18 with TRBJ1-2; the D is unclear. Trimming pared 3 bases from V and 2 bases from J, leaving 7 bases between. Per the germline V gene, CDR1 is KGHSH and CDR2 is LQKENI. This CDR3 comprises 13 residues.